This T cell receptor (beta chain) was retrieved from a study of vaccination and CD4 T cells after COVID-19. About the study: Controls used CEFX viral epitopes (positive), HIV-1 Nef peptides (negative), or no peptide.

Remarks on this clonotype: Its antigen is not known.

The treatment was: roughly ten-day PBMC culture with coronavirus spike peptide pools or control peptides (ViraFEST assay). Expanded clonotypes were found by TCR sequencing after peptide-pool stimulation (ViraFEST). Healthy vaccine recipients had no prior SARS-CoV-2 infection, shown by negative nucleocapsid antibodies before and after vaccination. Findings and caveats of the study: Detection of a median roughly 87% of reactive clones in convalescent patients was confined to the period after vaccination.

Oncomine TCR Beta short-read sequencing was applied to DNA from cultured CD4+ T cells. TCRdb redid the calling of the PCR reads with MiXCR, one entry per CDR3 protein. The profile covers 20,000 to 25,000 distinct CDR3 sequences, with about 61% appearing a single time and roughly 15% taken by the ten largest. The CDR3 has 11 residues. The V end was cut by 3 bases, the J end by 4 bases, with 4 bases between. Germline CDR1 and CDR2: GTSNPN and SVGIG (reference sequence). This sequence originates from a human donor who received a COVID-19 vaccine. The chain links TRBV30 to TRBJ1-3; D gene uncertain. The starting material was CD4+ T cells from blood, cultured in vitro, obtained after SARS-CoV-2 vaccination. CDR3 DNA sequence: TGTGCCTGGAGCCTCGGAAACACCATATATTTT. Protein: CAWSLGNTIYF. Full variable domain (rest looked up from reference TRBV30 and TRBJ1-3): SQTIHQWPATLVQPVGSPLSLECTVEGTSNPNLYWYRQAAGRGLQLLFYSVGIGQISSEVPQNLSASRPQDRQFILSSKKLLLSDSGFYLCAWSLGNTIYFGEGSWLTVV.